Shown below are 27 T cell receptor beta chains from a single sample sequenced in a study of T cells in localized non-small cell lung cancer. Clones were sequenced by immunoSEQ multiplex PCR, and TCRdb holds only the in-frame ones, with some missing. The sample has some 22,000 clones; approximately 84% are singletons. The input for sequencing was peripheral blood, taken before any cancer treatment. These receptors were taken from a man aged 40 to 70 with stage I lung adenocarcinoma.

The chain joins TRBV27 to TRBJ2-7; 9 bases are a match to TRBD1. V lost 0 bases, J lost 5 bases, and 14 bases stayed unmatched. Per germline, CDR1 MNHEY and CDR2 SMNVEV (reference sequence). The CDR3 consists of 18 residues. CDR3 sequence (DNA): TGTGCCAGCAGTTTATCCCGTTACCCCGGGACAGGGCCCAACGAGCAGTACTTC. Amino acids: CASSLSRYPGTGPNEQYF.

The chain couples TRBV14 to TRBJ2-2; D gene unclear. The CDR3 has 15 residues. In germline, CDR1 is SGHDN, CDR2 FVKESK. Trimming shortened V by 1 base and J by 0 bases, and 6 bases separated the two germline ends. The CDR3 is CASSQGWPNTGELFF. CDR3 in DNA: TGTGCCAGCAGCCAAGGATGGCCGAACACCGGGGAGCTGTTTTTT.

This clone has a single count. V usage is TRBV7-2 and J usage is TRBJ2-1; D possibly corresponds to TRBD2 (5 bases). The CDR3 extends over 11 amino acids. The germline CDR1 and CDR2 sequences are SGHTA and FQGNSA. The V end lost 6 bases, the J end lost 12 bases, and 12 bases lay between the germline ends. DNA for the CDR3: TGTGCCAGCAGTAAAGGGAGTGGGCAGTTCTTC. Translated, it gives CASSKGSGQFF.

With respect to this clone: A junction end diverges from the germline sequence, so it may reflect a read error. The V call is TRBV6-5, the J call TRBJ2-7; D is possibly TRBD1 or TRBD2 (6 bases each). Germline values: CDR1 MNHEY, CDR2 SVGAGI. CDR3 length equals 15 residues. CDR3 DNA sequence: TGTGCCAGCAGGCACCCCGAGGGGGGCTCCTACGGGCAGTACTTC. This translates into CASRHPEGGSYGQYF.

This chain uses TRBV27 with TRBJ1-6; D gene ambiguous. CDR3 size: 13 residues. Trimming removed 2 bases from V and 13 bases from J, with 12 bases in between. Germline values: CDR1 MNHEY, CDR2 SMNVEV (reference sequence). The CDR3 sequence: CASSLSRLGPLHF. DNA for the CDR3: TGTGCCAGCAGTTTAAGCAGACTGGGGCCCCTCCACTTT.

This CDR3 reads CARIAEGGSTDTQYF. In DNA, the CDR3 is TGTGCCAGAATTGCCGAGGGGGGCAGCACAGATACGCAGTATTTT. V and J are TRBV5-3 and TRBJ2-3; possibly TRBD1 or TRBD2 for D (6 bases each). TRBV5-3 is known as an ORF, though its function is uncertain. The V gene lost 6 bases and the J gene lost 0 bases, with 14 bases spanning the gap. This CDR3 is 15 amino acids long.

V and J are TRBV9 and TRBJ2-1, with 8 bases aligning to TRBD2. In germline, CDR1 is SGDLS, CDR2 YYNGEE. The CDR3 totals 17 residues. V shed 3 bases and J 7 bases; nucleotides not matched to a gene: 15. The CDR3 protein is CASSEALGGLGLNEQFF. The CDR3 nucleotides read TGTGCCAGCAGCGAGGCCTTGGGGGGACTAGGTTTAAATGAGCAGTTCTTC. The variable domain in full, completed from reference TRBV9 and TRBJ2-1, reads DSGVTQTPKHLITATGQRVTLRCSPRSGDLSVYWYQQSLDQGLQFLIQYYNGEERAKGNILERFSAQQFPDLHSELNLSSLELGDSALYFCASSEALGGLGLNEQFFGPGTRLTVL.

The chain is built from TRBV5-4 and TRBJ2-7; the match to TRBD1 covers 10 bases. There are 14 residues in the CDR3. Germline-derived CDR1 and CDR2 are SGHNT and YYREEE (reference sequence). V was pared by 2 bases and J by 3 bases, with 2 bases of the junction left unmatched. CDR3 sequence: CASSFGQGDYEQYF. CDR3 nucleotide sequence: TGTGCCAGCAGCTTCGGACAGGGGGACTACGAGCAGTACTTC.

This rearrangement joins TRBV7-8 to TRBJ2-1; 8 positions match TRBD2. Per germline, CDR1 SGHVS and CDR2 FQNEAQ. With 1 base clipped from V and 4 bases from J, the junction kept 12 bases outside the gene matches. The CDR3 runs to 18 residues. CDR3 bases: TGTGCCAGCAGCTTAGGGGCCCCGGGACTAGAAATATACAATGAGCAGTTCTTC. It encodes CASSLGAPGLEIYNEQFF.

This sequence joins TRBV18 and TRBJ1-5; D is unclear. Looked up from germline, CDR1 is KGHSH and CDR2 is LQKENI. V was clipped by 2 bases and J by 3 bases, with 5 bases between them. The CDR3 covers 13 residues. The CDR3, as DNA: TGTGCCAGCTCACCAAGTTCCAATCAGCCCCAGCATTTT. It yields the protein CASSPSSNQPQHF.

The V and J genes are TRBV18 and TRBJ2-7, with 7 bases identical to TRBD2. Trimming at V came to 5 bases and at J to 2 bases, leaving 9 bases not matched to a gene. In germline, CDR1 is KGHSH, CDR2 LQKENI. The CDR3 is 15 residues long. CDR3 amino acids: CASSRTASGAYEQYF. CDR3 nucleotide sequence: TGTGCCAGCTCAAGAACGGCTAGCGGAGCCTACGAGCAGTACTTC.

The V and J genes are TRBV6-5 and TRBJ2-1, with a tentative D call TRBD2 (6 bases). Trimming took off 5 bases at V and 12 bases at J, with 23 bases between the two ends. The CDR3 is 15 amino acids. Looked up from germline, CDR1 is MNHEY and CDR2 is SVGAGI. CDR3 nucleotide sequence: TGTGCCAGCAGTAAAATGGGACTCATCGCAGGCATGCAGTTCTTC. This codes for CASSKMGLIAGMQFF.

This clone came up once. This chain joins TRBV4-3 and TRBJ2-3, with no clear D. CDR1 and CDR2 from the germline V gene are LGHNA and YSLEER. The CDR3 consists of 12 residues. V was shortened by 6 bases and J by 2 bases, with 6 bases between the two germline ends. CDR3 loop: CASRHDTDTQYF. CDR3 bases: TGCGCCAGCAGACACGACACAGATACGCAGTATTTT.

CDR3 in amino acids: CSGLGDNEQFF. In DNA, the CDR3 is TGCAGTGGGTTAGGGGACAATGAGCAGTTCTTC. The V and J genes are TRBV20-1 and TRBJ2-1; maybe TRBD1 (5 bases). This CDR3 spans 11 amino acids. Germline CDR1 reads DFQATT; CDR2 reads SNEGSKA (reference sequence). The V end lost 7 bases, the J end lost 5 bases, and 9 bases lay between the germline ends.

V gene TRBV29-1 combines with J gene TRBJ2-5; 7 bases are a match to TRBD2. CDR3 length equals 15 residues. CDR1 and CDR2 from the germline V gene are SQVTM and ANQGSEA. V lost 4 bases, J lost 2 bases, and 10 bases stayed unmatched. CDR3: CSVAELATPQETQYF. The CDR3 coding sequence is TGCAGCGTTGCAGAACTAGCGACCCCTCAAGAGACCCAGTACTTC.

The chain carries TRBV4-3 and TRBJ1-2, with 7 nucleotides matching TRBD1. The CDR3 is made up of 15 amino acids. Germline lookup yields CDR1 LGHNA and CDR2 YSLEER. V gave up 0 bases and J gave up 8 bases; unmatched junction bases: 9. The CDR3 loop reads CASSQDLKGAGGYTF. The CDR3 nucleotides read TGCGCCAGCAGCCAAGATTTAAAGGGGGCAGGAGGCTACACCTTC.

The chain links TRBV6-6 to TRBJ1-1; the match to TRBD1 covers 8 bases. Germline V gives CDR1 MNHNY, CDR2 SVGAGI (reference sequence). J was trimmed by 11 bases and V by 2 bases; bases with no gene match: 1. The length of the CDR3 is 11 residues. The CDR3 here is CASSYQGAAFF. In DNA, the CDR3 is TGTGCCAGCAGTTACCAGGGGGCGGCTTTCTTT.

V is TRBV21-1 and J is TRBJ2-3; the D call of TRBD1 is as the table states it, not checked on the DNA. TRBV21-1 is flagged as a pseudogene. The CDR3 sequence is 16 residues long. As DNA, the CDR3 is TGTGCCAGCAGCAAAGAGAAGGGGCGGAACACAGATACGCAGTATTTT. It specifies CASSKEKGRNTDTQYF.

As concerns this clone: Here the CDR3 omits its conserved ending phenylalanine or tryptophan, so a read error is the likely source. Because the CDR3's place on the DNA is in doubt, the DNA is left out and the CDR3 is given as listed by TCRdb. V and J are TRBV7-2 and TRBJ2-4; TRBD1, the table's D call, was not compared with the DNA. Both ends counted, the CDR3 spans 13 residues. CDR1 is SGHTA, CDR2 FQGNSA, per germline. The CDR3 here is CASSADLGQGKQY.

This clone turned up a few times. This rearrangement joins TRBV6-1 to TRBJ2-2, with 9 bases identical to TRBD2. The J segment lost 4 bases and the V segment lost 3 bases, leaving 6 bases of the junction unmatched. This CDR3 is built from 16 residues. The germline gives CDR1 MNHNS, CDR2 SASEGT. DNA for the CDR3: TGTGCCAGCAGTGAGGGTAGCGGGGGAGTCACCGGGGAGCTGTTTTTT. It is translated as CASSEGSGGVTGELFF.

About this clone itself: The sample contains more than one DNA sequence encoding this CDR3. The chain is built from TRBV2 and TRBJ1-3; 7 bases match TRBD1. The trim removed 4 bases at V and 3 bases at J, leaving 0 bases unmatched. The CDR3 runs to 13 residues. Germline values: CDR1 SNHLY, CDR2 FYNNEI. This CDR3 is CASSGTGGNTIYF. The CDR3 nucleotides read TGTGCCAGCAGTGGGACAGGTGGAAACACCATATATTTT.

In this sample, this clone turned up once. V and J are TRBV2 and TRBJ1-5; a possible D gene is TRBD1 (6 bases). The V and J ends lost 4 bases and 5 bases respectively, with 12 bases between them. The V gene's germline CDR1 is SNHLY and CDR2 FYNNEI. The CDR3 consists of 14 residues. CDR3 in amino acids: CASSVRTDYQPQHF. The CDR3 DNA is TGTGCCAGCAGTGTGAGGACAGATTATCAGCCCCAGCATTTT. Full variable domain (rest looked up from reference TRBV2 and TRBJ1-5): EPEVTQTPSHQVTQMGQEVILRCVPISNHLYFYWYRQILGQKVEFLVSFYNNEISEKSEIFDDQFSVERPDGSNFTLKIRSTKLEDSAMYFCASSVRTDYQPQHFGDGTRLSIL.

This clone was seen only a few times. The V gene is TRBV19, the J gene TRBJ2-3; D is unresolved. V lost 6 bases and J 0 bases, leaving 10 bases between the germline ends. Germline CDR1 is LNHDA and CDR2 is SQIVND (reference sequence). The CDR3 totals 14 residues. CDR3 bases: TGTGCCAGTAGGGATTATCCTAGCACAGATACGCAGTATTTT. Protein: CASRDYPSTDTQYF. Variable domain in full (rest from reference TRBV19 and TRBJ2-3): DGGITQSPKYLFRKEGQNVTLSCEQNLNHDAMYWYRQDPGQGLRLIYYSQIVNDFQKGDIAEGYSVSREKKESFPLTVTSAQKNPTAFYLCASRDYPSTDTQYFGPGTRLTVL.

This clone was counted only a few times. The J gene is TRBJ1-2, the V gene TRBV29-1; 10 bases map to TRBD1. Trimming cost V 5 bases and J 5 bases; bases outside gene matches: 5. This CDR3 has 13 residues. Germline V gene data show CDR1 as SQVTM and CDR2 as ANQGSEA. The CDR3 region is CSVLGQGLYGYTF. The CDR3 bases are TGCAGCGTTTTGGGACAGGGGCTTTATGGCTACACCTTC.

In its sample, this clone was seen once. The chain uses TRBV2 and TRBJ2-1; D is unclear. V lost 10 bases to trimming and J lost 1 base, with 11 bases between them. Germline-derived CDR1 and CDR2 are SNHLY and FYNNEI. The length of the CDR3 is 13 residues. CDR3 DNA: TGTGCCATCGCAGATTCTTCCTACAATGAGCAGTTCTTC. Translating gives CAIADSSYNEQFF. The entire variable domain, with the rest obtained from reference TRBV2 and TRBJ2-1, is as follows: EPEVTQTPSHQVTQMGQEVILRCVPISNHLYFYWYRQILGQKVEFLVSFYNNEISEKSEIFDDQFSVERPDGSNFTLKIRSTKLEDSAMYFCAIADSSYNEQFFGPGTRLTVL.

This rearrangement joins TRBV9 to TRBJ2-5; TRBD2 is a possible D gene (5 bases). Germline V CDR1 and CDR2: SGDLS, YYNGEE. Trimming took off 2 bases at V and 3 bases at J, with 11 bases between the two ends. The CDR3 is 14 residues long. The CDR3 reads CASSVSGLEETQYF. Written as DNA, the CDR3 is TGTGCCAGCAGCGTGTCGGGATTGGAAGAGACCCAGTACTTC.

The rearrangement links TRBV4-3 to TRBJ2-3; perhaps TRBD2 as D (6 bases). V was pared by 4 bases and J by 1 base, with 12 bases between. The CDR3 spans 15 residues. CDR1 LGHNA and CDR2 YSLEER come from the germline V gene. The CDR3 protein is CASSREDRGTDTQYF. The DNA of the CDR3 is TGCGCCAGCAGCCGGGAGGACCGGGGCACAGATACGCAGTATTTT.